This is a list of T cell receptor beta chains from one sample in a study of OX40 agonist ivuxolimab in advanced cancers. Sequencing used immunoSEQ multiplex PCR; TCRdb keeps in-frame clones, though not all of them. The sample consists of 73,000 or so clones, around 80% of them appearing once. The sequences come from CD4+ or CD8+ T cells sorted from blood, collected in a trial of the OX40 agonist ivuxolimab. The receptors stem from an adult with an advanced solid tumor such as melanoma, head and neck, liver or kidney cancer. CDR3s include the opening cysteine and the closing phenylalanine or tryptophan. Fields, in order: CDR3 DNA, CDR3 protein, D gene, J gene, V gene, clone size. The D gene is left open where the match is weak. Clone size is stated in some rows and not others, as once, few, many or a class when expanded.

TGTGCCAGCAGCGCCCTTCGCTCTGGAAACACCATATATTTT,CASSALRSGNTIYF,-,TRBJ1-3,TRBV9,-
TGTGCCAGCAGTGTTGACAGGAACACCGGGGAGCTGTTTTTT,CASSVDRNTGELFF,-,TRBJ2-2,TRBV2,-
TGTGCCAGCAGCGTCCGAAGGGGGGGAGGAAACACTGAAGCTTTCTTT,CASSVRRGGGNTEAFF,-,TRBJ1-1,TRBV11-2,once
TGTGCCAGCAGCGATTACCGGGGGGCCCTTTACGAGCAGTACTTC,CASSDYRGALYEQYF,-,TRBJ2-7,TRBV7-2,-
TGTGCCAGTAGTATAGAAGACAGGGGGGGAGGCTACACCTTC,CASSIEDRGGGYTF,TRBD1,TRBJ1-2,TRBV19,-
TGTGCCAGCAGCTCCCCGATAGCGGGGGGCCAAGAGACCCAGTACTTC,CASSSPIAGGQETQYF,TRBD2,TRBJ2-5,TRBV9,once
TGTGCCTGGGGGGTAGAATATGGCTACACCTTC,CAWGVEYGYTF,-,TRBJ1-2,TRBV30,-
TGTGCCGGTTGGGGGGGGCGAACTAATGGCTACACCTTC,CAGWGGRTNGYTF,-,TRBJ1-2,TRBV6-5,once
TGTGCCAGCAGCTTAGCGCCTAGCGGGGGGTCGAATGAGCAGTTCTTC,CASSLAPSGGSNEQFF,TRBD2,TRBJ2-1,TRBV7-2,-
TGTGCCAGTAGTATGGAGGAGCGCCTGGGGGCCCAGTACTTC,CASSMEERLGAQYF,-,TRBJ2-5,TRBV19,once
TGTGCCAGCAGCTCGGAGAGGAGTTTCTTCTCCTATAATTCACCCCTCCACTTT,CASSSERSFFSYNSPLHF,-,TRBJ1-6,TRBV5-6,-
TGTGCCAGCAGCGTAGACCAGGGAAGGGATGCTTTCTTT,CASSVDQGRDAFF,-,TRBJ1-1,TRBV9,few
TGTGCCAGCAGCGTAGACACAGATACGCAGTATTTT,CASSVDTDTQYF,-,TRBJ2-3,TRBV9,many
TGTGCCAGCAGCCCTAGGACAGTCTCCTACGAGCAGTACTTC,CASSPRTVSYEQYF,-,TRBJ2-7,TRBV7-2,medium-sized
TGCGCCAGCAGCTTGGGTCGTTTGCAGGTGAACACCGGGGAGCTGTTTTTT,CASSLGRLQVNTGELFF,-,TRBJ2-2,TRBV5-1,-
TGTGCCAGCCTACCGAACGGGCTCAACTCCTACAATGAGCAGTTCTTC,CASLPNGLNSYNEQFF,-,TRBJ2-1,TRBV2,-
TGTGCCAGCAGCTTGGCAAGGTACGAGCAGTACTTC,CASSLARYEQYF,-,TRBJ2-7,TRBV5-6,-
TGTGCCATCAGTGAGGGGAAAGGGGCTATCACAGATACGCAGTATTTT,CAISEGKGAITDTQYF,-,TRBJ2-3,TRBV10-3,-
TGTGCCAGCAGGGACGGCGGCTCTGGGGCCAACGTCCTGACTTTC,CASRDGGSGANVLTF,-,TRBJ2-6,TRBV6-4,-
TGCAGCGTCCACACTCCGGGACAGTGGGGAAAACTGTTTTTT,CSVHTPGQWGKLFF,TRBD1,TRBJ1-4,TRBV29-1,few
TGTGCCAGCAGCCCTGAAGCGGGTCGGGATGAGCAGTTCTTC,CASSPEAGRDEQFF,-,TRBJ2-1,TRBV7-6,once
TGTGCCAGCAGCAAAGTGGGGGGTAGCGGGAGGGCCAAAAACATTCAGTACTTC,CASSKVGGSGRAKNIQYF,-,TRBJ2-4,TRBV21-1,-
TGCGCCAGCAGCCAAGATGGGGGAACTGGAAACACCATATATTTT,CASSQDGGTGNTIYF,-,TRBJ1-3,TRBV4-3,-
TGTGCCAGCAGCTTCGCCCAGGGTGAGCGTGGCTACACCTTC,CASSFAQGERGYTF,-,TRBJ1-2,TRBV7-2,-
TGTGCCAGCTCCCGGTTGTACAATGAGCAGTTCTTC,CASSRLYNEQFF,-,TRBJ2-1,TRBV18,once
TGTGCCAGCAGTTCCCTAGCGGGGGCCACCGGGGAGCTGTTTTTT,CASSSLAGATGELFF,TRBD2,TRBJ2-2,TRBV28,-
TGTGCCAGCAGCTTAGTACTATACAGTCAGTGG,CASSLVLYSQW,-,TRBJ2-7,TRBV7-2,-